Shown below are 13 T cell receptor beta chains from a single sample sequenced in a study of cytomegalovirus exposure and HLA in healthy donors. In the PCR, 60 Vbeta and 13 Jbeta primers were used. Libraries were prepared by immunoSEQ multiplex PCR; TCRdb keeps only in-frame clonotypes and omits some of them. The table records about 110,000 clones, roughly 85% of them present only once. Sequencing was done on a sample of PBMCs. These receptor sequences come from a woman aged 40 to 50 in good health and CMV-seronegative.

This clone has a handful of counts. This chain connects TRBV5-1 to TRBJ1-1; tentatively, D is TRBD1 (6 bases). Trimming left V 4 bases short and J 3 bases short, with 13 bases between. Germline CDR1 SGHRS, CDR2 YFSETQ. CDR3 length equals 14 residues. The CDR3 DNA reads TGCGCCAGCAGCGGCACAGGGTCAGACACTGAAGCTTTCTTT. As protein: CASSGTGSDTEAFF.

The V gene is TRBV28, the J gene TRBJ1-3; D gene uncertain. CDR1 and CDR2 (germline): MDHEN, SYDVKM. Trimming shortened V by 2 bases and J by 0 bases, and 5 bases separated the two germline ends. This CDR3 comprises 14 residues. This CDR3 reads CASSLIGSGNTIYF. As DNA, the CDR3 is TGTGCCAGCAGTTTAATCGGCTCTGGAAACACCATATATTTT.

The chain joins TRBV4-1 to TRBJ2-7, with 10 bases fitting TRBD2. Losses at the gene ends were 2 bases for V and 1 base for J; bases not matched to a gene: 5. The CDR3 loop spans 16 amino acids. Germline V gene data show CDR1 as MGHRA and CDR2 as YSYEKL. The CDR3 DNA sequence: TGCGCCAGCAGCCAATTCCTAGCGGGAGCATCCTACGAGCAGTACTTC. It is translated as CASSQFLAGASYEQYF.

Here the CDR3 reads CAWSVGGYTEAFF. CDR3 nucleotides: TGTGCCTGGAGTGTAGGGGGTTACACTGAAGCTTTCTTT. The chain joins TRBV30 to TRBJ1-1, with a possible D match to TRBD1 (6 bases). From germline, CDR1 is GTSNPN and CDR2 SVGIG (reference sequence). V was shortened by 0 bases and J by 3 bases, with 8 bases between the two germline ends. The CDR3 is 13 residues long.

The CDR3 loop reads CAWSKRAGVTNEKLFF. As DNA, the CDR3 is TGTGCCTGGAGTAAGAGGGCGGGCGTTACTAATGAAAAACTGTTTTTT. V and J are TRBV30 and TRBJ1-4; D gene ambiguous. Trimming cost V 2 bases and J 2 bases, with 15 bases left between them. The CDR3 covers 16 residues. In germline, CDR1 is GTSNPN, CDR2 SVGIG (reference sequence).

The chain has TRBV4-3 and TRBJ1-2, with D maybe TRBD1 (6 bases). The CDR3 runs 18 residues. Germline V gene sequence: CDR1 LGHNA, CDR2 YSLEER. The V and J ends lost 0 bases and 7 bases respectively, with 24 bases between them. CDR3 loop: CASSQDRGWEGVAFGYTF. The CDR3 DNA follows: TGCGCCAGCAGCCAAGATCGTGGGTGGGAGGGGGTGGCGTTTGGCTACACCTTC.

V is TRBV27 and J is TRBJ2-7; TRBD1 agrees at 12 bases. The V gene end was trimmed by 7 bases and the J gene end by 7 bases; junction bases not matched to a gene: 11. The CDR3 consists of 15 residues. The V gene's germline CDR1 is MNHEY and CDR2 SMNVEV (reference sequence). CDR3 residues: CASKSPGQGAGEQYF. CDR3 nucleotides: TGTGCCAGCAAAAGTCCGGGACAGGGGGCGGGTGAGCAGTACTTC.

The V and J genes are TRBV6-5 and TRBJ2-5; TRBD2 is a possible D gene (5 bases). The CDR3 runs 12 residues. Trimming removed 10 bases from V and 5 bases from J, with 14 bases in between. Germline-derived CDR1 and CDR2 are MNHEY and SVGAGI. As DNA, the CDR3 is TGTGCCACCCGACTCACGGGGGAGACCCAGTACTTC. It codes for CATRLTGETQYF.

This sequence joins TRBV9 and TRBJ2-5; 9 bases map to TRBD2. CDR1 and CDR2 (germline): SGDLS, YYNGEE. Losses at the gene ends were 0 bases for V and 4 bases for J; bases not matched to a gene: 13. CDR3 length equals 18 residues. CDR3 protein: CASSVATASGDLRETQYF. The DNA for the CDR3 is TGTGCCAGCAGCGTAGCTACGGCTAGCGGGGATTTGAGAGAGACCCAGTACTTC.

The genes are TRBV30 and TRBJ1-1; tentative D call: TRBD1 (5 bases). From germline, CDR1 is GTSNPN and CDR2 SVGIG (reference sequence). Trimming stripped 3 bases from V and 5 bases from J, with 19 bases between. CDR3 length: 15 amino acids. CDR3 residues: CAWSPRRPAGTEAFF. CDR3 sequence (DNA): TGTGCCTGGAGCCCCCGGCGGCCAGCAGGGACTGAAGCTTTCTTT.

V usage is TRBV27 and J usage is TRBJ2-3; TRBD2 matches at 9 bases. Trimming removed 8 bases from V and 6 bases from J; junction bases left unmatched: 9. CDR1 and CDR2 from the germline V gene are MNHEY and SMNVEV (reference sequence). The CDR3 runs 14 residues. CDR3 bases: TGTGCCAGCCGCGGGCGGGAGGGCCTGGATACGCAGTATTTT. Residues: CASRGREGLDTQYF.

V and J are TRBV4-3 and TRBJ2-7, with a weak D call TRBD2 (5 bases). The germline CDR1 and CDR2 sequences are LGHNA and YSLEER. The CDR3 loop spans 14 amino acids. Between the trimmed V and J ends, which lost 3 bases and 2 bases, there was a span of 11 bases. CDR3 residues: CASSHQGLPYEQYF. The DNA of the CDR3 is TGCGCCAGCAGCCACCAAGGACTTCCCTACGAGCAGTACTTC.

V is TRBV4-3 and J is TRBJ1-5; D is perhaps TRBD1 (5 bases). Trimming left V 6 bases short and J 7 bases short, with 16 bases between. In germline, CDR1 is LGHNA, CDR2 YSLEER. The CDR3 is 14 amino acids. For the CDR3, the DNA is TGCGCCAGCAGTCCCCGCCGGGGGGACCAGCCCCAGCATTTT. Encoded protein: CASSPRRGDQPQHF.